The present TCR beta chain was sequenced within a study of blood T cell repertoires in COVID-19. Study overall: Whether acute or convalescent, the COVID-19 samples came from the United States, Italy and Spain. PBMCs, B-cell-depleted T cells, or T cells provided the cDNA or gDNA that made up the material.

Authors' data handling: Estimated nucleated cell counts came from reference gene primer amplification. TCRdb's copy holds only in-frame clones and misses some; the assay was immunoSEQ multiplex PCR. Clone size and V and J calls were adopted from that table, with D and trimming inferred from the DNA. The data show roughly 60,000 clones, approximately 91% seen once. This clone was counted a few times. The J segment lost 3 bases and the V segment lost 4 bases, leaving 6 bases of the junction unmatched. The CDR3 covers 15 residues. Germline V gene sequence: CDR1 SGHRS, CDR2 YFSETQ. The V gene is TRBV5-1, the J gene TRBJ2-3, with 9 bases that match TRBD2. The sequence derives from a man aged 45-65 years with active COVID-19. Sequencing was performed on peripheral blood. CDR3 protein: CASSVRGGKTDTQYF. The CDR3 DNA sequence: TGCGCCAGCAGCGTGCGGGGGGGCAAGACAGATACGCAGTATTTT.